One sample yielded the 13 T cell receptor beta chains listed below, sequenced in a study of CD8+CD57+ T cells in acquired aplastic anemia. The authors sequenced patients whose flow cytometry had shown CD8+CD57+ cell expansion. Investigators profiled TCR beta VDJ and CDR3 from genomic DNA template. TCRdb re-derived calls from the reads in MiXCR, one entry per CDR3 protein. This table has roughly 250,000 distinct CDR3 sequences, approximately 86% appearing once. What was sequenced was sorted CD4+, CD8+, or CD8+CD57+ T cells (not recorded which) from PBMCs. The receptors were sampled from a human donor with aplastic anemia.

The rearrangement uses TRBV7-9 and TRBJ1-1; 7 positions match TRBD1. Germline CDR1 and CDR2: SEHNR and FQNEAQ (reference sequence). J gave up 14 bases and V 1 base, and 16 bases lay outside the gene matches. This CDR3 has 15 amino acids. This chain's CDR3 is CASSLDRSGDSEEFF. The CDR3, as DNA: TGTGCCAGCAGCTTAGATCGAAGCGGGGACAGCGAAGAGTTCTTT.

This clonotype has a count of ten or more. This chain joins TRBV20-1 and TRBJ1-1, with D perhaps matching TRBD1 (6 bases). Per the germline V gene, CDR1 is DFQATT and CDR2 is SNEGSKA (reference sequence). V was clipped by 2 bases and J by 4 bases, with 14 bases between them. This CDR3 has 14 residues. CDR3 sequence reads: CSARISTGTTEAFF. For the CDR3, the DNA is TGCAGTGCTAGAATCAGTACAGGGACCACTGAAGCTTTCTTT.

Regarding this clonotype: This likely comes from a read error, as the CDR3 has no conserved phenylalanine or tryptophan at its end. The limits of the CDR3 on the DNA are not certain, so only TCRdb's listed CDR3 is given. The chain has TRBV2 and TRBJ2-1; the tabulated D call, TRBD1, remains unverified against the DNA. Germline V gives CDR1 SNHLY, CDR2 FYNNEI. The CDR3 contains 15 residues when both ends are counted. The CDR3 spells CASGVGLTVTQEFVP.

The chain employs TRBV9 and TRBJ2-5; 7 nucleotides agree with TRBD1. There are 15 residues in the CDR3. Germline V lookup: CDR1 SGDLS, CDR2 YYNGEE. V dropped 3 bases and J dropped 5; count of bases not matched to a gene: 10. CDR3 amino acids: CASSAQGNWGETQYF. The CDR3 DNA is TGTGCCAGCAGCGCACAGGGGAACTGGGGGGAGACCCAGTACTTC.

This chain connects TRBV5-4 to TRBJ1-1, with D unclear. This CDR3 is 17 amino acids long. Germline V gives CDR1 SGHNT, CDR2 YYREEE (reference sequence). Trimming took off 2 bases at V and 0 bases at J, with 17 bases between the two ends. The CDR3 here is CASSFTNDPLVNTEAFF. The CDR3 DNA follows: TGTGCCAGCAGCTTTACTAACGATCCCCTGGTGAACACTGAAGCTTTCTTT.

This clonotype was found a few times. This rearrangement joins TRBV5-8 to TRBJ2-7, with a weak D call TRBD2 (6 bases). Germline lookup yields CDR1 SGHTS and CDR2 YDEGEE. This CDR3 has 14 residues. V was clipped by 2 bases and J by 2 bases, with 11 bases between them. This chain's CDR3 is CASSFTSLAYEQYF. In DNA form, the CDR3 reads TGTGCCAGCAGCTTTACTAGCCTAGCCTACGAGCAGTACTTC.

In regard to this clonotype: An end of the junction differs from the germline gene, which may be a read error. The chain has TRBV7-4 and TRBJ2-3; D is undetermined. Germline CDR1 and CDR2: SGHVT and SQSDAQ. CDR3 length equals 14 residues. The CDR3 loop reads CASSVVVTPNTPYF. The CDR3 DNA sequence: TGTGCCAGCAGTGTAGTGGTTACGCCCAATACGCCGTACTTT.

About this clonotype: At one of its ends the junction is not consistent with the germline gene, which may arise from a read error. CDR3: CACSFTTGSEAFF. The CDR3 region has the DNA TGTGCCTGCAGCTTCACCACAGGGAGTGAAGCTTTCTTT. The rearrangement joins TRBV7-6 to TRBJ1-1; the D gene is possibly TRBD1 (6 bases). The germline V gene encodes CDR1 SGHVS and CDR2 FNYEAQ. The CDR3 has 13 amino acids.

The chain uses TRBV7-2 and TRBJ1-1, with D uncertain. V gave up 5 bases and J gave up 0 bases, with 7 bases separating them. The CDR3 covers 13 residues. Germline CDR1 is SGHTA and CDR2 is FQGNSA. CDR3 DNA sequence: TGTGCCAGCAGCCCCTATCTGAACACTGAAGCTTTCTTT. It translates to CASSPYLNTEAFF.

The rearrangement links TRBV7-2 to TRBJ2-7, with a tentative D call TRBD2 (5 bases). The germline gives CDR1 SGHTA, CDR2 FQGNSA. The CDR3 consists of 18 residues. V lost 5 bases and J 3 bases, leaving 26 bases between the germline ends. CDR3 coding DNA: TGTGCCAGCAGCCTAACCCGCTTTGGCTCTGGAGCGGACTACGAGCAGTACTTC. Encoded protein: CASSLTRFGSGADYEQYF.

To note about this clonotype: The germline gene is not matched at one end of the junction; a read error may be the cause. The CDR3 coding sequence is TGTGCCAGCAGCTTGGAGGAGGGTCGCTATAATACACCCCTCCACTTT. Translating gives CASSLEEGRYNTPLHF. J is TRBJ1-6 and V is TRBV9; D is unclear. Germline V gene data show CDR1 as SGDLS and CDR2 as YYNGEE. This CDR3 region has 16 residues.

As for this clonotype: The conserved phenylalanine or tryptophan is not found at the CDR3 terminus, so this likely reflects a read error. Because the CDR3's place on the DNA is in doubt, the DNA is left out and the CDR3 is given as listed by TCRdb. The J gene is TRBJ2-3, the V gene TRBV7-8; no DNA check was done on the table's D call, TRBD1. The germline V gene has CDR1 SGHVS and CDR2 FQNEAQ. Both ends counted, the CDR3 spans 13 residues. The CDR3 here is CASSFHPTGTPLS.

About this clonotype itself: The conserved phenylalanine or tryptophan normally closing the CDR3 is absent here, so this likely arose from a read error. The DNA is omitted, as the CDR3 cannot be located on it reliably, and the CDR3 follows TCRdb's listing. The J gene is TRBJ2-3, the V gene TRBV7-2; the table assigns TRBD1, which was not confirmed against the DNA. The CDR3 is 12 amino acids long, termini counted. CDR1 is SGHTA and CDR2 is FQGNSA in the germline V gene. The CDR3 loop reads CASSSGTEPRWV.